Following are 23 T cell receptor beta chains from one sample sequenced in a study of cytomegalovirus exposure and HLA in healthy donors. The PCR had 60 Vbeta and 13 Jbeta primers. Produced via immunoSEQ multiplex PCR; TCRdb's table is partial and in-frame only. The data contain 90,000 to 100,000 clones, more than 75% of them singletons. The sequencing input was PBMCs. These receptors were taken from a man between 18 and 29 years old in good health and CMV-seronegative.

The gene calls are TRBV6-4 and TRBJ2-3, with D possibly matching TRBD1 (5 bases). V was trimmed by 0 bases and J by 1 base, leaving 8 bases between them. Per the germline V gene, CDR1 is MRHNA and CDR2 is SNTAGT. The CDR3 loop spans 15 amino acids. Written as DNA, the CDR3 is TGTGCCAGCAGTGACTCTCGCAGGGGCACAGATACGCAGTATTTT. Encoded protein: CASSDSRRGTDTQYF.

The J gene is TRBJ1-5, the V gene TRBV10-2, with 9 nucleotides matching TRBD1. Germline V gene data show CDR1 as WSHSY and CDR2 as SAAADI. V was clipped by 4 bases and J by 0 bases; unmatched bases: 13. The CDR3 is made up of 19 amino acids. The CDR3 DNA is TGCGCCAGCAGTGGTCCGAGGACAGGGGAATGGGCTAGCAATCAGCCCCAGCATTTT. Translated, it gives CASSGPRTGEWASNQPQHF.

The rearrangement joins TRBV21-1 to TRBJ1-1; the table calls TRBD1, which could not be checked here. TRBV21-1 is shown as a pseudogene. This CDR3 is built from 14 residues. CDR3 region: CASSKGRRYPEAFF. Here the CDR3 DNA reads TGTGCCAGCAGCAAAGGACGCAGGTATCCTGAAGCTTTCTTT.

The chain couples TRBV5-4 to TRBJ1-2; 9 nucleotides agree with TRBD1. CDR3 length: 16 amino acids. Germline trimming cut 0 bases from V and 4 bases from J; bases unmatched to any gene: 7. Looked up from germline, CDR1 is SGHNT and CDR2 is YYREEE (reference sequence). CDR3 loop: CASSLAPGQGTYGYTF. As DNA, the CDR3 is TGTGCCAGCAGCTTGGCACCGGGACAGGGTACCTATGGCTACACCTTC.

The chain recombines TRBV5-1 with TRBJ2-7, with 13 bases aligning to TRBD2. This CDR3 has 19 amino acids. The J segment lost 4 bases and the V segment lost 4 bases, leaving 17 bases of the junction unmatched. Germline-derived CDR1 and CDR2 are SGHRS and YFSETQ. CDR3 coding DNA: TGCGCCAGCAGCCCCTGGAGGGGGACTAGCGGGGCACGCCTGTACGAGCAGTACTTC. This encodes CASSPWRGTSGARLYEQYF. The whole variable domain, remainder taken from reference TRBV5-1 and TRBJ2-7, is KAGVTQTPRYLIKTRGQQVTLSCSPISGHRSVSWYQQTPGQGLQFLFEYFSETQRNKGNFPGRFSGRQFSNSRSEMNVSTLELGDSALYLCASSPWRGTSGARLYEQYFGPGTRLTVT.

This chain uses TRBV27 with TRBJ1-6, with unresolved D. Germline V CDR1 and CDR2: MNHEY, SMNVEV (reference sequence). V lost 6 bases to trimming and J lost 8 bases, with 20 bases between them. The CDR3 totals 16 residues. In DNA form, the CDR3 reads TGTGCCAGCAGCTTCAGCGGAGTGCGGGGTGATTCACCCCTCCACTTT. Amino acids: CASSFSGVRGDSPLHF.

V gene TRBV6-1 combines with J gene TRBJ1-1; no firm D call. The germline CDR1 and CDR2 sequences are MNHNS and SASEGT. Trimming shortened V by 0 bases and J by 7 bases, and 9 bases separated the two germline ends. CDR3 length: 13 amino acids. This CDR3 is CASSEAQDSEAFF. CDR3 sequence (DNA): TGTGCCAGCAGTGAAGCGCAGGATAGTGAAGCTTTCTTT.

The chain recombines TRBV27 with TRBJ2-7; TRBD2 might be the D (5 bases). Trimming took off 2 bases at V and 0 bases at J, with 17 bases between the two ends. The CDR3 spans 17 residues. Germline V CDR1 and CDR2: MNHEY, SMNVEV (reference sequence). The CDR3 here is CASSLNVRGGISYEQYF. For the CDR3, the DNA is TGTGCCAGCAGTTTAAACGTCCGGGGTGGCATCTCCTACGAGCAGTACTTC.

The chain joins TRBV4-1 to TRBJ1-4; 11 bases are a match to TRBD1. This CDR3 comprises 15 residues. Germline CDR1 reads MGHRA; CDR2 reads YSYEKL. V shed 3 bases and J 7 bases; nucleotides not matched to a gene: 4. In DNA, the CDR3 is TGCGCCAGCAGCCAGGACAGGGGGCTGAGTGAAAAACTGTTTTTT. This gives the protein CASSQDRGLSEKLFF.

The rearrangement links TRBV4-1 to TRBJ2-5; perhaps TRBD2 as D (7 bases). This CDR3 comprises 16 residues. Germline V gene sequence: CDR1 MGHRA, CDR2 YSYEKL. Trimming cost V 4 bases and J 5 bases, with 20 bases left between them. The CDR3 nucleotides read TGCGCCAGCAGCCTGGGGATAACGGGGGGCCTGGAGACCCAGTACTTC. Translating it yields CASSLGITGGLETQYF.

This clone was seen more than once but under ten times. In DNA form, the CDR3 reads TGTGCCAGCAGCCCGCAGCCAGGGGGCGTTTATACCGGGGAGCTGTTTTTT. Protein product: CASSPQPGGVYTGELFF. V is TRBV4-2 and J is TRBJ2-2; TRBD1 agrees at 8 bases. CDR1 is LGHNA, CDR2 YNFKEQ, per germline. The V and J ends lost 4 bases and 5 bases, in that order; junction bases with no gene match: 12. CDR3 length equals 17 residues.

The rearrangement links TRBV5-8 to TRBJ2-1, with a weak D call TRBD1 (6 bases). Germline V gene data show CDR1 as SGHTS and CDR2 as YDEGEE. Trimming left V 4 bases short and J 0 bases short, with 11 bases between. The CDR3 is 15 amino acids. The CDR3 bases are TGTGCCAGCAGCCTACAGGGATACTCCTACAATGAGCAGTTCTTC. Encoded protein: CASSLQGYSYNEQFF.

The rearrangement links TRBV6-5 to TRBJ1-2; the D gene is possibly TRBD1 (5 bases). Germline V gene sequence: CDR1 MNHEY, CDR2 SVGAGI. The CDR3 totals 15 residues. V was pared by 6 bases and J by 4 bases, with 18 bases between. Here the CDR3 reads CASRLQGPPSYGYTF. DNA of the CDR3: TGTGCCAGCAGACTCCAGGGTCCCCCGAGCTATGGCTACACCTTC.

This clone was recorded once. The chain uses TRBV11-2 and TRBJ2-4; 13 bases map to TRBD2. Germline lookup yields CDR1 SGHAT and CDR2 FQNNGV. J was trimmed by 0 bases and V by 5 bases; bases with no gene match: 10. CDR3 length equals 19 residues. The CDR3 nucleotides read TGTGCCAGCAGCCTCCCGACTAGCGGGGGGCCCCTAGCCAAAAACATTCAGTACTTC. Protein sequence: CASSLPTSGGPLAKNIQYF.

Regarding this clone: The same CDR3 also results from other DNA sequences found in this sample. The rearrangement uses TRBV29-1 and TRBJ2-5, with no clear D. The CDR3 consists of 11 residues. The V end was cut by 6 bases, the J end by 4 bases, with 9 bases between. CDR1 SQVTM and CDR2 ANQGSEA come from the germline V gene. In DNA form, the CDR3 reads TGCAGCGTCCCCGGCGGAGAGACCCAGTACTTC. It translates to CSVPGGETQYF. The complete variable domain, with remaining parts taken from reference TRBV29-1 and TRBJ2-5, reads SAVISQKPSRDICQRGTSLTIQCQVDSQVTMMFWYRQQPGQSLTLIATANQGSEATYESGFVIDKFPISRPNLTFSTLTVSNMSPEDSSIYLCSVPGGETQYFGPGTRLLVL.

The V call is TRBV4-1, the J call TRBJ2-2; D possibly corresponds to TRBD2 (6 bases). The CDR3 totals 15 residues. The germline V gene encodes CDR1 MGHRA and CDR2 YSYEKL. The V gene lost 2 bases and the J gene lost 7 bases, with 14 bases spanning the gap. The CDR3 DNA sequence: TGCGCCAGCAGCCAAATGGGCCGCGGGATCGGGGAGCTGTTTTTT. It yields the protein CASSQMGRGIGELFF.

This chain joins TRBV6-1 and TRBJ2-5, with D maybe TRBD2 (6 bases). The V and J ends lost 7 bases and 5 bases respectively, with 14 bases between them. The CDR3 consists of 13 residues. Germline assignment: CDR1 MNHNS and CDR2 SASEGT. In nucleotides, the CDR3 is TGTGCCAGCAACCTAGGGGAGGAGGAGACCCAGTACTTC. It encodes CASNLGEEETQYF.

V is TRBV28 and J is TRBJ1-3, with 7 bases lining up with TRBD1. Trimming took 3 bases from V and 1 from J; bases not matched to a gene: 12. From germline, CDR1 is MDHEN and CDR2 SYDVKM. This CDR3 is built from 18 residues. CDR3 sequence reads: CASSLSSPRQGSGNTIYF. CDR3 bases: TGTGCCAGCAGTTTGTCCTCTCCGAGACAGGGATCTGGAAACACCATATATTTT.

The CDR3 DNA sequence: TGTGCCATCAGTGATAGATATAGTACGCAGTATTTT. Residues: CAISDRYSTQYF. The chain employs TRBV10-3 and TRBJ2-3; D is unclear. The CDR3 is 12 residues long. Between the trimmed V and J ends, which lost 3 bases and 8 bases, there was a span of 9 bases. Germline V gene sequence: CDR1 ENHRY, CDR2 SYGVKD.

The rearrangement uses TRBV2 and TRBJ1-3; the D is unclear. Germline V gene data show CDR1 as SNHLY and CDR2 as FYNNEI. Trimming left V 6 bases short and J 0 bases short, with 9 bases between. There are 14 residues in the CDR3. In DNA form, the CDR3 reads TGTGCCAGCAGGGGAGGAAGCTCTGGAAACACCATATATTTT. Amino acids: CASRGGSSGNTIYF. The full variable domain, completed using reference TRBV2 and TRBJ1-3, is EPEVTQTPSHQVTQMGQEVILRCVPISNHLYFYWYRQILGQKVEFLVSFYNNEISEKSEIFDDQFSVERPDGSNFTLKIRSTKLEDSAMYFCASRGGSSGNTIYFGEGSWLTVV.

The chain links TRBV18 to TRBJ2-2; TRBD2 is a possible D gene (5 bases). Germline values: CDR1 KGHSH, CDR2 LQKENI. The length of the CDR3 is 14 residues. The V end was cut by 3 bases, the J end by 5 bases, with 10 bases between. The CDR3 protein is CASSPGRGTGELFF. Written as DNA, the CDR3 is TGTGCCAGCTCACCGGGCCGAGGGACCGGGGAGCTGTTTTTT.

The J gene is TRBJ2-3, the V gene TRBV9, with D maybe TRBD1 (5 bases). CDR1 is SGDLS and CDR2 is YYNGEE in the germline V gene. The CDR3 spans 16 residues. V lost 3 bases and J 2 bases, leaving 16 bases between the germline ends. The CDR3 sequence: CASSARQTPTTDTQYF. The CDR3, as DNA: TGTGCCAGCAGCGCCCGACAGACACCCACCACAGATACGCAGTATTTT. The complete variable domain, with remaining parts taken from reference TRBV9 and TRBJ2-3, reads DSGVTQTPKHLITATGQRVTLRCSPRSGDLSVYWYQQSLDQGLQFLIQYYNGEERAKGNILERFSAQQFPDLHSELNLSSLELGDSALYFCASSARQTPTTDTQYFGPGTRLTVL.

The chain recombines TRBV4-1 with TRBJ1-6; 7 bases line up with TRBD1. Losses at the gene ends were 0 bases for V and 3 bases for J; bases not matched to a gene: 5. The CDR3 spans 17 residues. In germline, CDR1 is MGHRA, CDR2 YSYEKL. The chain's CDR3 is CASSQDWDSYYNSPLHF. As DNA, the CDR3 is TGCGCCAGCAGCCAAGATTGGGACAGCTACTATAATTCACCCCTCCACTTT.